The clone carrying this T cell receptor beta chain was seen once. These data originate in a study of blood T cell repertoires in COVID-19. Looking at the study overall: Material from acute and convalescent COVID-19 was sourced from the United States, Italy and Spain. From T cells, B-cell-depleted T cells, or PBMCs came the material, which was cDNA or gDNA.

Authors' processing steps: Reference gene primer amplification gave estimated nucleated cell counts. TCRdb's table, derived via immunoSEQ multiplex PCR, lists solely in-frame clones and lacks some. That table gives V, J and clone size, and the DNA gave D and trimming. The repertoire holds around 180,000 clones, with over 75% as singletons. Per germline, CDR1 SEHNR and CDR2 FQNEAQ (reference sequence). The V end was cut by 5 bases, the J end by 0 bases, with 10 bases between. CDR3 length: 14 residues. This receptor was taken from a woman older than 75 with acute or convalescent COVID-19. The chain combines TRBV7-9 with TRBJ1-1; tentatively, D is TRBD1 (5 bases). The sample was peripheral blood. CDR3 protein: CASSQTDMNTEAFF. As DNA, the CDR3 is TGTGCCAGCAGCCAGACAGATATGAACACTGAAGCTTTCTTT.